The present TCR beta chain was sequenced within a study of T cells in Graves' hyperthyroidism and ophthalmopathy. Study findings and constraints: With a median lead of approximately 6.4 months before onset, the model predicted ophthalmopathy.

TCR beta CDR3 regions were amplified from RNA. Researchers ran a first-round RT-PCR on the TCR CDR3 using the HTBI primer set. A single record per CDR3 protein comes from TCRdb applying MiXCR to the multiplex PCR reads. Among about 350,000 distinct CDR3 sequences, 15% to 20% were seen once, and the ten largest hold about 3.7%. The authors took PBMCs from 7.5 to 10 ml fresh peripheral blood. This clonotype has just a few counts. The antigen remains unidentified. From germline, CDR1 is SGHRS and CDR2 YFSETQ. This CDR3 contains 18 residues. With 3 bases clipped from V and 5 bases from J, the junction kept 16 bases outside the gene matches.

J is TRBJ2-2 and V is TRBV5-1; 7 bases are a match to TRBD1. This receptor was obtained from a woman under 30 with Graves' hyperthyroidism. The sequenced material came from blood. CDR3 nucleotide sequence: TGCGCCAGCAGCTGGAGACAGGGCGGGTTGAGAAGGACCGGGGAGCTGTTTTTT. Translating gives CASSWRQGGLRRTGELFF. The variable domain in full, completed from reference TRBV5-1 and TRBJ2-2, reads KAGVTQTPRYLIKTRGQQVTLSCSPISGHRSVSWYQQTPGQGLQFLFEYFSETQRNKGNFPGRFSGRQFSNSRSEMNVSTLELGDSALYLCASSWRQGGLRRTGELFFGEGSRLTVL.